Shown below are 7 T cell receptor beta chains from a single sample sequenced in a study of early T cells in non-severe SARS-CoV-2 infection. TCRdb reprocessed the 5' RACE reads via MiXCR and lists one record per CDR3 protein. The sample lists around 60,000 distinct CDR3 sequences, roughly 14% occurring once. Sequences were obtained from whole blood. The receptors originated from an adult who was a healthcare worker with PCR-confirmed SARS-CoV-2 infection or an uninfected control (not recorded which).

The genes are TRBV10-1 and TRBJ2-3; D is uncertain. V was shortened by 0 bases and J by 10 bases, with 11 bases between the two germline ends. Per the germline V gene, CDR1 is WNHNN and CDR2 is SYGVQD (reference sequence). This CDR3 contains 13 residues. The CDR3 loop reads CASSESETLAQYF. The CDR3 bases are TGCGCCAGCAGTGAGTCGGAGACTCTCGCGCAGTATTTT.

J is TRBJ1-1 and V is TRBV20-1; TRBD1 might be the D (5 bases). Germline assignment: CDR1 DFQATT and CDR2 SNEGSKA (reference sequence). This CDR3 comprises 16 residues. Trimming cost V 0 bases and J 3 bases, with 17 bases left between them. CDR3 residues: CSARDGATARDTEAFF. CDR3 DNA sequence: TGCAGTGCTAGAGATGGGGCCACAGCGCGGGACACTGAAGCTTTCTTT.

This clonotype was seen a handful of times. J is TRBJ2-7 and V is TRBV29-1; D call uncertain. Trimming pared 2 bases from V and 2 bases from J, leaving 10 bases between. Germline loops: CDR1 SQVTM, CDR2 ANQGSEA. This CDR3 has 13 residues. The CDR3 bases are TGCAGCGTTGAAAGGCAGGATCCCTACGAGCAGTACTTC. Translated: CSVERQDPYEQYF.

This clonotype has more than one count but fewer than ten. CDR3 amino acids: CSASQTRVGYGYTF. CDR3 DNA: TGCAGTGCTAGTCAAACCAGGGTCGGCTATGGCTACACCTTC. V and J are TRBV20-1 and TRBJ1-2; D is perhaps TRBD1 (5 bases). V was cut by 3 bases and J by 4 bases, with 15 bases left in between. The V gene's germline CDR1 is DFQATT and CDR2 SNEGSKA (reference sequence). The CDR3 loop spans 14 amino acids.

The CDR3 DNA reads TGCGCCAGCACTCGTTTCGGACAGGAGGGCTATGGCTACACCTTC. Translating it yields CASTRFGQEGYGYTF. V and J are TRBV4-3 and TRBJ1-2, with 7 bases identical to TRBD1. The CDR3 contains 15 residues. The germline gives CDR1 LGHNA, CDR2 YSLEER. The V segment lost 7 bases and the J segment 4 bases; nucleotides outside the gene matches: 12.

CDR3 DNA: TGCGCCAGCAGCCATGGGGACAGTCGAATGAACACTGAAGCTTTCTTT. Translating gives CASSHGDSRMNTEAFF. The chain has TRBV4-1 and TRBJ1-1; 7 positions agree with TRBD1. The junction had 7 bases not matched to a gene; V was cut back by 3 bases and J by 0 bases. The CDR3 is made up of 16 amino acids. The germline gives CDR1 MGHRA, CDR2 YSYEKL.

This clonotype has a handful of counts. This sequence joins TRBV11-3 and TRBJ2-1; a weak D match, TRBD1 (6 bases). The CDR3 is made up of 11 amino acids. Germline V gives CDR1 SGHNT, CDR2 YENEEA. Trimming left V 6 bases short and J 8 bases short, with 8 bases between. This chain's CDR3 is CASSHRDEQFF. The DNA of the CDR3 is TGTGCCAGCAGTCACAGGGATGAGCAGTTCTTC.